A single T cell receptor beta chain is shown here with its context. Its specificity is not known. The sample comes from a study of a mutant IDH1 vaccine in newly diagnosed glioma. Sample time point: week 35, safety follow-up. The vaccine gave 300 ug of a 20-mer mutant IDH1 peptide subcutaneously per dose. Germline-derived CDR1 and CDR2 are SGHVS and FQNEAQ. V was pared by 5 bases and J by 5 bases, with 19 bases between. The CDR3 loop spans 15 amino acids. The repertoire was sequenced with immunoSEQ multiplex PCR; TCRdb's copy has only in-frame clones and lacks some. The sample includes tens of thousands of clones, approximately 81% of them seen just once.

This material consisted of PBMCs, taken from a glioma patient whose treatment included an IDH1 peptide vaccine. The chain joins TRBV7-8 to TRBJ2-7; D possibly corresponds to TRBD1 (6 bases). The sequence came from a man younger than 45 with glioma. CDR3 loop: CASSPLGGFKDEQYF. CDR3 in DNA: TGTGCCAGCAGCCCTTTAGGGGGTTTTAAGGACGAGCAGTACTTC.